This T cell receptor (beta chain) was identified during a study of cytomegalovirus exposure and HLA in healthy donors. Study-level information: It was reported in a later analysis that the roughly 120 validation repertoires used the same platform as the 500 to 700 first-cohort repertoires. Study results and caveats: Cytomegalovirus association was assigned to 170 or so TCR beta chains. For most TCR sequences rarity was the rule, although some public TCRs occurred in many donors.

The repertoire was sequenced with immunoSEQ multiplex PCR; TCRdb's copy has only in-frame clones and lacks some. The sample lists about 160,000 clones, 90% to 97% occurring once. A note on this clone: Antigen: not known.

The sequence was collected from a woman between 18 and 29 years old in good health and CMV-seronegative. Source material: PBMCs.

CDR3 DNA: TGTGCCAGCAAAAAGGGACTAGTATTCTCCTACGAGCAGTACTTC. As protein: CASKKGLVFSYEQYF. This sequence joins TRBV6-1 and TRBJ2-7, with TRBD2 matching over 8 bases. Germline V gives CDR1 MNHNS, CDR2 SASEGT. There are 15 residues in the CDR3. The junction had 8 bases not matched to a gene; V was cut back by 7 bases and J by 0 bases.